This T cell receptor beta chain was obtained from a study of cytomegalovirus exposure and HLA in healthy donors. Across the whole study: The study placed over 65% of its roughly 410 genotyped donors in the Caucasian-associated ancestry cluster.

Primers: 60 Vbeta forward and 13 Jbeta reverse. As handled by the study authors: A follow-up analysis tallied around 80 million unique TCR beta chains, roughly 11 million shared. Clones were read by immunoSEQ multiplex PCR, and TCRdb kept only the in-frame ones, dropping some. V and J calls and clone size come straight from that table; D and trimming were deduced from the DNA. The data hold 95,000 to 150,000 clones, with around 80% observed a single time. Notes on the study in general: A further, later analysis showed that HLA-associated TCR beta chains (compared with equally common others) were more clonally expanded. Under in vitro conditions, a few CMV-associated chains were confirmed as specific for CMV antigens.

This clone appeared a single time. No antigen is known for it. The junction and the germline gene differ at one end; a read error may be behind it. This TCR was sampled from a female donor in good health and CMV-seronegative. The sequenced material came from PBMCs.

CDR3 sequence (DNA): TGTTCCAGCACCCCACAGGGGGAGGGGTATGGCTACACCTTC. It specifies CSSTPQGEGYGYTF. V and J are TRBV7-9 and TRBJ1-2; the match to TRBD1 covers 8 bases. Germline CDR1 and CDR2: SEHNR and FQNEAQ (reference sequence). This CDR3 is 14 amino acids long.